This T cell receptor beta chain came from a study of metastatic and nonmetastatic thyroid tumors. Treatment of any kind had been given to no patient before thyroid surgery. Authors' analysis steps: Between-group CDR3 differences, defined by clinicopathological status, yielded a distant-metastasis classifier for papillary thyroid cancer. TCRdb recomputed clones from the PCR reads via MiXCR. TCRdb assigned the V and J calls; the authors' analysis was not used. The sample includes some 20,000 clones, 37% of them seen just once. This TCR came from a female donor with papillary thyroid cancer or a benign thyroid nodule (not recorded which). Some clones in this sample may be carry-over from other donors' samples. The sample comprised tumor tissue.

CDR3 protein: CASSSGGGTWTDTQYF. The CDR3 DNA follows: TGTGCCAGCAGTTCCGGTGGGGGGACTTGGACAGATACGCAGTATTTT. V usage is TRBV6-2 or TRBV6-3 and J usage is TRBJ2-3; maybe TRBD2 (6 bases). The CDR3 has 16 residues. CDR1 and CDR2 (germline): MNHEY, SVGEGT. Between the trimmed V and J ends, which lost 4 bases and 3 bases, there was a span of 17 bases.